This T cell receptor (beta chain) derives from a study of spatial heterogeneity in lung cancer. Study context: The donors, fewer than 95 patients with untreated early-stage non-small cell lung cancer, provided the samples. Whole-study results and caveats: Detection of ubiquitous tumor TCRs in blood was higher at resection than follow-up.

As regards this clonotype: The antigen is unknown.

The CDR3 loop spans 14 amino acids. CDR1 is MDHEN and CDR2 is SYDVKM in the germline V gene. V was pared by 7 bases and J by 8 bases, with 20 bases between. Each TCR cDNA molecule carried a unique molecular identifier. TCRdb reprocessed the 5' RACE reads via MiXCR and lists one record per CDR3 protein. The data contain some 120,000 distinct CDR3 sequences, approximately 12% of them singletons. Sample time point: blood at routine non-recurrence follow-up after resection. Tumor, nontumor lung or frozen PBMC supplied whole RNA that was sequenced unsorted. Sequencing used PBMCs, obtained at follow-up. The origin of this receptor is a male donor with early-stage non-small cell lung cancer. The chain carries TRBV28 and TRBJ1-2; unclear D gene. In nucleotides, the CDR3 is TGTGCCAGCAACACTCCGTCCTTGGGAGGCGGCTACACCTTC. Protein sequence: CASNTPSLGGGYTF.